The T cell receptor (beta chain) described here comes from a study of T cells after yellow fever vaccination. Notes on the study in general: Abundant bulk-derived clonotypes could contaminate FACS-sorted repertoires.

The germline gives CDR1 SEHNR, CDR2 FQNEAQ (reference sequence). Trimming stripped 5 bases from V and 3 bases from J, with 17 bases between. The CDR3 length is 15 residues. This clonotype has more than one count but fewer than ten. Its antigen remains unidentified. TCRdb re-called the 5' RACE reads through MiXCR, storing one row per CDR3 protein. The profile shows 310,000 or so distinct CDR3 sequences, roughly 7% of them singletons. The chain carries TRBV7-9 and TRBJ2-7; the D gene could be TRBD1 or TRBD2 (5 bases each). The sample was PBMCs, taken 35 to 50 days after the first yellow fever vaccination. The clonotype was recovered from a man aged 18 to 29 who received the YFV17D yellow fever vaccine. The CDR3 reads CASSDLGTEFYEQYF. In nucleotides, the CDR3 is TGTGCCAGCAGCGATCTAGGGACGGAGTTCTACGAGCAGTACTTC.